This T cell receptor (beta chain) was captured by sequencing in a study of CD8+CD57+ T cells in acquired aplastic anemia. Study-wide findings and caveats: Patients were compared with controls for CD8+ Simpson's diversity, and no significant difference emerged.

The authors sequenced patients whose flow cytometry had shown CD8+CD57+ cell expansion. The sample holds many counts of this clonotype. Its antigen remains unknown. Researchers used genomic DNA as the template to profile TCR beta VDJ and CDR3. TCRdb passed the reads through MiXCR, listing each CDR3 protein once. The sample consists of 150,000 to 200,000 distinct CDR3 sequences, less than 60% of them appearing once. Germline V gene lookup returns CDR1 MNHNS and CDR2 SASEGT. This CDR3 contains 15 residues. The germline V and J ends were trimmed by 0 bases and 7 bases, with 10 bases remaining between them.

Sequenced input: sorted CD4+, CD8+, or CD8+CD57+ T cells (not recorded which) from PBMCs. This receptor was identified in a human donor with aplastic anemia. This chain uses TRBV6-1 with TRBJ1-6, with TRBD1 as a possible D gene (5 bases). CDR3 amino acids: CASSEAGGFNSPLHF. DNA of the CDR3: TGTGCCAGCAGTGAAGCGGGGGGATTCAATTCACCCCTCCACTTT.